A selection of T cell receptor beta chains follows, all from one sample in a study of breast tumors, draining lymph nodes, adjacent tissues. Each CDR3 protein is one row after TCRdb ran MiXCR on the multiplex PCR reads. The table includes fewer than 150,000 distinct CDR3 sequences, about 20% detected once. The sample comprised axillary lymph node tissue. The receptors were sampled from a female donor with breast cancer. Some clones in this sample may be carry-over from other donors' samples. Each CDR3 is given with its conserved first and last residue. D genes are given only for firm matches. Size values are once, few and many counts, or a class for expanded clones, and some rows have none.

D,size,V,J,CDR3,DNA
TRBD1,many,TRBV12-3/TRBV12-4,TRBJ1-2,CASSLTGANYGYTF,TGTGCCAGCAGTTTAACAGGGGCGAACTATGGCTACACCTTC
.,many,TRBV9,TRBJ1-4,CASSLQDEKLFF,TGTGCCAGCAGCCTTCAGGATGAAAAACTGTTTTTT
.,many,TRBV10-2,TRBJ2-3,CASSESDQDTQYF,TGCGCCAGCAGTGAGTCAGACCAGGATACGCAGTATTTT
.,many,TRBV20-1,TRBJ1-3,CSASKASSGNTIYF,TGCAGTGCTAGTAAGGCGAGCTCTGGAAACACCATATATTTT
.,many,TRBV20-1,TRBJ2-7,CSAIARAGGIDEQYF,TGCAGTGCGATCGCCAGGGCAGGGGGGATCGATGAGCAGTACTTC
.,many,TRBV9,TRBJ1-2,CASNRINYGYTF,TGTGCCAGCAATAGGATCAACTATGGCTACACCTTC
.,many,TRBV5-1,TRBJ2-1,CASSFGSSGDEQFF,TGCGCCAGCAGCTTCGGTAGCTCGGGGGATGAGCAGTTCTTC
.,many,TRBV11-2,TRBJ2-3,CASSLSPTDTQYF,TGTGCCAGCAGCTTATCGCCCACAGATACGCAGTATTTT
TRBD2,many,TRBV28,TRBJ2-1,CASSLLASGSANNEQFF,TGTGCCAGCAGTTTATTAGCTAGCGGGAGTGCGAACAATGAGCAGTTCTTC
.,many,TRBV5-1,TRBJ2-2,CASSFSGTNTGELFF,TGCGCCAGCAGCTTTTCAGGGACCAACACCGGGGAGCTGTTTTTT
.,many,TRBV5-4,TRBJ2-5,CASSRSGETQYF,TGTGCCAGCAGCCGATCAGGGGAGACCCAGTACTTC
TRBD1,many,TRBV5-1,TRBJ1-4,CASSRDRITRNEKLFF,TGCGCCAGCAGCCGGGACAGGATTACTCGAAATGAAAAACTGTTTTTT
.,many,TRBV3-1,TRBJ1-5,CASSQEGGSNQPQHF,TGTGCCAGCAGCCAAGAAGGGGGTAGCAATCAGCCCCAGCATTTT
TRBD2,many,TRBV2,TRBJ2-1,CAGTLSGRASYNEQFF,TGTGCAGGGACTCTTAGCGGGAGGGCCTCGTACAATGAGCAGTTCTTC
.,many,TRBV2,TRBJ2-3,CASKNMFTDTQYF,TGTGCCAGCAAAAACATGTTCACAGATACGCAGTATTTT
TRBD1,many,TRBV5-1,TRBJ1-2,CASSLTAGGDYGYTF,TGCGCCAGCAGCTTGACGGCAGGGGGCGACTATGGCTACACCTTC
TRBD2,.,TRBV28,TRBJ2-1,CASNPYRGLAGPQDYEQFF,TGTGCCAGCAACCCCTACCGGGGACTAGCGGGACCTCAAGACTATGAGCAGTTCTTC
TRBD1,many,TRBV5-1,TRBJ2-5,CASSIGQGQETQYF,TGCGCCAGCAGCATTGGACAGGGGCAAGAGACCCAGTACTTC
.,many,TRBV6-1,TRBJ1-2,CASSEAPGNVYGYTF,TGTGCCAGCAGTGAAGCGCCAGGGAATGTCTATGGCTACACCTTC
TRBD1,.,TRBV28,TRBJ2-7,CASRTGGQAYEQYF,TGTGCCAGCAGGACAGGGGGACAAGCCTACGAGCAGTACTTC
.,many,TRBV6-9,TRBJ2-5,CASSYSSPKSGSAGIETQYF,TGTGCCAGCAGTTATTCGTCACCCAAGAGTGGCTCCGCGGGAATAGAGACCCAGTACTTC
TRBD2,many,TRBV20-1,TRBJ2-7,CSSGGATSYEQYF,TGCAGCTCCGGGGGGGCAACGTCCTACGAGCAGTACTTC
.,many,TRBV20-1,TRBJ2-7,CSATPNPLGEQYF,TGCAGTGCTACCCCCAACCCCCTTGGGGAGCAGTACTTC
TRBD1,many,TRBV7-3,TRBJ2-2,CASSPGQVGAGELFF,TGTGCCAGCAGCCCCGGACAGGTGGGCGCCGGGGAGCTGTTTTTT
.,.,TRBV9,TRBJ1-1,CASSVTQDEGTEAFF,TGTGCCAGCAGCGTCACCCAGGACGAAGGAACTGAAGCTTTCTTT
.,many,TRBV29-1,TRBJ1-5,CSVGNLDQPQHF,TGCAGCGTTGGGAATCTGGATCAGCCCCAGCATTTT
.,many,TRBV19,TRBJ2-1,CASSKLASSYNEQFF,TGTGCCAGTAGTAAGCTAGCGAGCTCCTACAATGAGCAGTTCTTC
.,many,TRBV20-1,TRBJ1-5,CSATTGMRNQPQHF,TGCAGTGCCACAACAGGGATGAGAAATCAGCCCCAGCATTTT
TRBD1,many,TRBV12-3/TRBV12-4,TRBJ2-5,CASRRQGQETQYF,TGTGCCAGCAGGCGACAGGGGCAAGAGACCCAGTACTTC
.,many,TRBV5-1,TRBJ2-5,CASSGSGTFQETQYF,TGCGCCAGCAGCGGGAGCGGGACATTCCAAGAGACCCAGTACTTC
.,many,TRBV7-2,TRBJ1-4,CASSLASGLNEKLFF,TGTGCCAGCAGCTTAGCATCCGGCCTTAATGAAAAACTGTTTTTT
.,many,TRBV10-3,TRBJ2-7,CAISVGQFYEQYF,TGTGCCATCAGTGTCGGCCAGTTCTACGAGCAGTACTTC
TRBD2,many,TRBV7-3,TRBJ2-5,CASSSSGRAQTQYF,TGTGCCAGCAGCAGTAGCGGGAGGGCCCAGACCCAGTACTTC
.,.,TRBV28,TRBJ1-2,CASSLKGPFYGYTF,TGTGCCAGCAGTTTAAAGGGCCCTTTCTATGGCTACACCTTC
TRBD2,many,TRBV2,TRBJ2-5,CASSGAGGGETQYF,TGTGCCAGCAGTGGAGCGGGAGGGGGAGAGACCCAGTACTTC
.,many,TRBV24-1,TRBJ2-7,CATSAGSGYEQYF,TGTGCCACCAGTGCGGGGAGTGGATACGAGCAGTACTTC
TRBD2,many,TRBV5-5,TRBJ2-3,CASSLGLAGTDTQYF,TGTGCCAGCAGCTTGGGACTAGCGGGAACAGATACGCAGTATTTT
.,few,TRBV5-8,TRBJ1-5,CASSLDNQPQHF,TGTGCCAGCAGCTTGGACAATCAGCCCCAGCATTTT
TRBD2,many,TRBV5-1,TRBJ2-1,CASSPQIREVDEQFF,TGCGCCAGCAGCCCTCAGATACGGGAGGTTGATGAGCAGTTCTTC
.,many,TRBV5-1,TRBJ1-5,CASSLSGYSNQPQHF,TGCGCCAGCAGCTTGTCGGGGTATAGCAATCAGCCCCAGCATTTT
.,many,TRBV28,TRBJ1-6,CASRGSYNSPLHF,TGTGCCAGCAGGGGCTCCTATAATTCACCCCTCCACTTT
.,many,TRBV12-3/TRBV12-4,TRBJ1-2,CASSLTSPTGDGYTF,TGTGCCAGCAGTTTAACTTCTCCAACTGGGGATGGCTACACCTTC
TRBD1,many,TRBV24-1,TRBJ1-5,CATSDPGQSQPQHF,TGTGCCACCAGTGATCCGGGACAGAGTCAGCCCCAGCATTTT
.,many,TRBV7-2,TRBJ2-3,CASSSHLGGDTQYF,TGTGCCAGCAGCTCTCACCTCGGGGGAGATACGCAGTATTTT
.,many,TRBV15,TRBJ2-2,CATSREESPRELFF,TGTGCCACCAGCAGAGAAGAATCCCCAAGGGAGCTGTTTTTT
.,.,TRBV5-6,TRBJ2-4,CASSLYRLAKNIQYF,TGTGCCAGCAGCTTGTATCGTCTAGCCAAAAACATTCAGTACTTC
TRBD1,many,TRBV12-5,TRBJ2-3,CASGTGQGPDTQYF,TGTGCTAGTGGTACCGGACAGGGGCCAGATACGCAGTATTTT
.,.,TRBV3-1,TRBJ2-1,CASSQGGLYNEQFF,TGTGCCAGCAGCCAAGGGGGACTCTACAATGAGCAGTTCTTC
.,many,TRBV10-3,TRBJ2-2,CAIQGGPNTGELFF,TGTGCCATCCAGGGGGGCCCAAACACCGGGGAGCTGTTTTTT
TRBD1,many,TRBV19,TRBJ1-2,CASSFGQEGYTF,TGTGCCAGTAGTTTTGGACAGGAAGGCTACACCTTC
.,.,TRBV2,TRBJ2-5,CASSEQVSVGETQYF,TGTGCCAGCAGTGAACAGGTTTCTGTCGGGGAGACCCAGTACTTC